The sample holds many counts of the clone carrying this T cell receptor beta chain. Its antigen is undetermined. This sample was included in a study of blood T cells in healthy people across ages. This CDR3 comprises 12 residues. V lost 4 bases to trimming and J lost 1 base, with 7 bases between them. From germline, CDR1 is DFQATT and CDR2 SNEGSKA (reference sequence). The use of a sample-barcoded 5' primer and a J-beta primer mix characterized a second PCR of about 7 to 12 cycles. All cDNA molecules were each tagged by a template-switch adaptor with 12 random nucleotides. MiXCR, run by TCRdb on the 5' RACE reads, gives a single entry per CDR3 protein. The data show hundreds of thousands of distinct CDR3 sequences, 40% to 45% seen once. Broader study findings: Both naive CD4+ cell counts and diversity were greater in long-lived donors than in aged donors. With donor CMV status unknown, expanded clonotype changes were possibly confounded. Calculation of diversity from one million T cells yielded estimates considered to be underestimates.

The chain carries TRBV20-1 and TRBJ1-1; D gene uncertain. The clonotype was recovered from a man aged 80 or over in good health. The specimen sequenced was blood. The CDR3 loop reads CSATPGNTEAFF. CDR3 sequence (DNA): TGCAGTGCTACTCCGGGGAACACTGAAGCTTTCTTT.